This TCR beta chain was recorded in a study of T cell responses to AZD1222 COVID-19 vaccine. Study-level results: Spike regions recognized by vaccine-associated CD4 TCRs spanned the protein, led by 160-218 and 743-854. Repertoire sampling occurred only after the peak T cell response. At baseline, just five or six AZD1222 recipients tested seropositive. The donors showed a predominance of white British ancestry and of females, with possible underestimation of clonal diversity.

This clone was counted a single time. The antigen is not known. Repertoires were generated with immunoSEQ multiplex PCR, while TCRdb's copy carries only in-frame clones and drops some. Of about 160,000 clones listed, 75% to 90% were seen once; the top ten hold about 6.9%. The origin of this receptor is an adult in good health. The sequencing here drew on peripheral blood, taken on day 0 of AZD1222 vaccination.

CDR3 DNA sequence: TGTGCCACCAGCAGATCGGGAGGCCTAATCGGAAACACCATATATTTT. This sequence encodes CATSRSGGLIGNTIYF. The V call is TRBV15, the J call TRBJ1-3; no clear D gene. CDR3 size: 16 residues. V lost 2 bases to trimming and J lost 4 bases, with 15 bases between them. Germline V CDR1 and CDR2: LNHNV, YYDKDF (reference sequence).